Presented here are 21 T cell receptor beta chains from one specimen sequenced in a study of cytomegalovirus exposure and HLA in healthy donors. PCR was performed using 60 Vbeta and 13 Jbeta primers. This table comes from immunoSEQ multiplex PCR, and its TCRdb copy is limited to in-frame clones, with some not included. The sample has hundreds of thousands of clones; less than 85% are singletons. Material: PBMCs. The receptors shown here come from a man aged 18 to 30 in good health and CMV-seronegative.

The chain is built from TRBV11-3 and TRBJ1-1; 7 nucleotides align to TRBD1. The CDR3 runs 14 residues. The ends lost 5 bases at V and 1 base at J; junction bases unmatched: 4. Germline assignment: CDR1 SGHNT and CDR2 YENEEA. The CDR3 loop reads CASSPGGANTEAFF. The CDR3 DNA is TGTGCCAGCAGCCCAGGGGGAGCGAACACTGAAGCTTTCTTT.

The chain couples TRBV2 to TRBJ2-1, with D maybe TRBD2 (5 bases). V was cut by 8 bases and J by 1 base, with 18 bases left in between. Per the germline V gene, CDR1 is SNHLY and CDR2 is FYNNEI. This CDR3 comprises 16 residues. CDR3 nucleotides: TGTGCCAGCTCCTTACTAGGCGGGTTGTCCTACAATGAGCAGTTCTTC. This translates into CASSLLGGLSYNEQFF.

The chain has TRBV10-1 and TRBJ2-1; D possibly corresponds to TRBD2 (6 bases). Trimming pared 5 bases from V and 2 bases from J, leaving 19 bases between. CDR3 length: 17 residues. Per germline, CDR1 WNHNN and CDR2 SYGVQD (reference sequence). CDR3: CASSSVGSGAPYNEQFF. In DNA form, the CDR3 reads TGCGCCAGCAGTTCGGTGGGTAGCGGTGCGCCCTACAATGAGCAGTTCTTC.

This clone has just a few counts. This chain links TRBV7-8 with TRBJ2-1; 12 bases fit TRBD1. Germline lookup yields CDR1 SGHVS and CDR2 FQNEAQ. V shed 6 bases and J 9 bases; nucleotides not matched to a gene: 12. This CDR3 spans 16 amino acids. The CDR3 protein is CASSHLPGQGAGEQFF. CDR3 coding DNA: TGTGCCAGCAGTCATCTTCCGGGACAGGGGGCGGGTGAGCAGTTCTTC.

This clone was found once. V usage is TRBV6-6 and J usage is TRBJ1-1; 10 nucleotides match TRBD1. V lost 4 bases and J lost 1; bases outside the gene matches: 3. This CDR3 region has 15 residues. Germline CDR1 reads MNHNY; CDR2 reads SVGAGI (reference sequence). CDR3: CASSLTGGSNTEAFF. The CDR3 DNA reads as TGTGCCAGCAGTTTGACAGGGGGCTCGAACACTGAAGCTTTCTTT.

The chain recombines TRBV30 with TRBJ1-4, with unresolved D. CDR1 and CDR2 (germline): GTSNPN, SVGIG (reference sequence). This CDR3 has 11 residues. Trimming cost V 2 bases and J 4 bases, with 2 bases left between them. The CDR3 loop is CAWSRNEKLFF. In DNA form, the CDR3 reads TGTGCCTGGAGTCGTAATGAAAAACTGTTTTTT.

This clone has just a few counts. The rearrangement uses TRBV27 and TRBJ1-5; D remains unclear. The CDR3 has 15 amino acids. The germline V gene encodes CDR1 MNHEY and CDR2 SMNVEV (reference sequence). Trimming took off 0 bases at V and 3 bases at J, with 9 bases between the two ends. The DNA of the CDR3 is TGTGCCAGCAGTTTATCGGCTGGTATCAATCAGCCCCAGCATTTT. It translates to CASSLSAGINQPQHF.

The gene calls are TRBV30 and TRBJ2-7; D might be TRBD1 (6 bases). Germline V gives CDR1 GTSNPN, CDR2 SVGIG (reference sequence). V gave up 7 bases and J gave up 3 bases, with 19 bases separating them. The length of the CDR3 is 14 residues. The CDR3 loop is CALEYQGILYEQYF. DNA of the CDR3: TGTGCCTTAGAATATCAGGGGATTCTCTACGAGCAGTACTTC.

The CDR3 protein is CASSLIGTAEETQYF. The CDR3 DNA is TGCGCCAGCAGCTTGATAGGGACAGCCGAAGAGACCCAGTACTTC. The V and J genes are TRBV5-1 and TRBJ2-5; 7 positions agree with TRBD1. CDR3 length equals 15 residues. Trimming cost V 1 base and J 3 bases; bases outside gene matches: 6. Per germline, CDR1 SGHRS and CDR2 YFSETQ.

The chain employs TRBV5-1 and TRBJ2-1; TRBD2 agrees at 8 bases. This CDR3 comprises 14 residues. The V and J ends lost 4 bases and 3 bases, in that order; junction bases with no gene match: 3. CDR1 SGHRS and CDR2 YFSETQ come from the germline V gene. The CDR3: CASSVLADYNEQFF. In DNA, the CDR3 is TGCGCCAGCAGCGTACTAGCGGACTACAATGAGCAGTTCTTC.

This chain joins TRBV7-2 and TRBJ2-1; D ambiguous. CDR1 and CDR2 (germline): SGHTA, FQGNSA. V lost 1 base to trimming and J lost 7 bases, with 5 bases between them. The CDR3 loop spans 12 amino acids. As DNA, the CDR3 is TGTGCCAGCAGCTTAGTGCGTAATGAGCAGTTCTTC. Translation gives CASSLVRNEQFF. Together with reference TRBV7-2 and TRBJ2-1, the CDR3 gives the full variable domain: GAGVSQSPSNKVTEKGKDVELRCDPISGHTALYWYRQSLGQGLEFLIYFQGNSAPDKSGLPSDRFSAERTGGSVSTLTIQRTQQEDSAVYLCASSLVRNEQFFGPGTRLTVL.

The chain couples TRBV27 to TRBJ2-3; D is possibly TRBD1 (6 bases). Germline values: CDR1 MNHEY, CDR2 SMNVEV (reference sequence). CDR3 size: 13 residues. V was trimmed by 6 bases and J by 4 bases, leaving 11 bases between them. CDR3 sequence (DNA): TGTGCCAGCAGACACAGGGTGGCAGATACGCAGTATTTT. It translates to CASRHRVADTQYF.

CDR3 bases: TGTGCCAGTATCCCACAGGGAGCTAATGAAAAACTGTTTTTT. It specifies CASIPQGANEKLFF. The chain is built from TRBV19 and TRBJ1-4; tentatively, D is TRBD1 (6 bases). Trimming removed 7 bases at V and 3 bases at J, with 12 bases between. This CDR3 contains 14 residues. The germline CDR1 and CDR2 sequences are LNHDA and SQIVND (reference sequence). Full variable domain (remainder filled in from reference TRBV19 and TRBJ1-4): DGGITQSPKYLFRKEGQNVTLSCEQNLNHDAMYWYRQDPGQGLRLIYYSQIVNDFQKGDIAEGYSVSREKKESFPLTVTSAQKNPTAFYLCASIPQGANEKLFFGSGTQLSVL.

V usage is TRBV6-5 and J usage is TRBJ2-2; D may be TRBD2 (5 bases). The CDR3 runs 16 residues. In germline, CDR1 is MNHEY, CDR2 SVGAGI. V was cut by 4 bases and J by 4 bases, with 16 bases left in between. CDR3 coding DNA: TGTGCCAGCAGTTCCCTAACTAGTGGTCTCACCGGGGAGCTGTTTTTT. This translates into CASSSLTSGLTGELFF.

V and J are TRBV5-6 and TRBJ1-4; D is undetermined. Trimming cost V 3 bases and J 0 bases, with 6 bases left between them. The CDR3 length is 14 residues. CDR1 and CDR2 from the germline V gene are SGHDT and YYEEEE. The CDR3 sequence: CASSSDATNEKLFF. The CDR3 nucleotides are TGTGCCAGCAGCTCAGATGCAACTAATGAAAAACTGTTTTTT.

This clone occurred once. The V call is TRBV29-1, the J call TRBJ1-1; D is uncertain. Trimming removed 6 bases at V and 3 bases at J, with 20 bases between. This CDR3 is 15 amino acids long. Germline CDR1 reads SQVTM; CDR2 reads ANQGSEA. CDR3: CSVVGQVWRDTEAFF. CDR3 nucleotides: TGCAGCGTAGTCGGTCAGGTTTGGAGGGACACTGAAGCTTTCTTT.

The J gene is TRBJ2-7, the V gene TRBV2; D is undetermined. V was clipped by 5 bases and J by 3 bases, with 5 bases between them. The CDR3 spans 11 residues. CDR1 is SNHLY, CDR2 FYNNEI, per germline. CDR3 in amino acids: CASSYFYEQYF. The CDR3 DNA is TGTGCCAGCAGTTACTTCTACGAGCAGTACTTC.

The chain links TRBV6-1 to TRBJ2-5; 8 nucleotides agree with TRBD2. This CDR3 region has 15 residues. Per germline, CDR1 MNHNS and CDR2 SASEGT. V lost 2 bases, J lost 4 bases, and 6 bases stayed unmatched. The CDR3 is CASSERRLAGETQYF. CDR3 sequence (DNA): TGTGCCAGCAGTGAAAGGCGGCTAGCGGGAGAGACCCAGTACTTC.

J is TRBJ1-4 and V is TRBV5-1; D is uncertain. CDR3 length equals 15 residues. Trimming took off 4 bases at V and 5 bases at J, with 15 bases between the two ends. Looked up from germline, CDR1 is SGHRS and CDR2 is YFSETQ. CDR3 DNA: TGCGCCAGCAGCACGGCGGGCCGGGAAAATGAAAAACTGTTTTTT. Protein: CASSTAGRENEKLFF.

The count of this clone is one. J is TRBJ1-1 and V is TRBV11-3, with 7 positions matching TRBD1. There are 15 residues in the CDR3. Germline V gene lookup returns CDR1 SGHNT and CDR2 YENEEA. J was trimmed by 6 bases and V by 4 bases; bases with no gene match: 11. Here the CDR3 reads CASSSGPGQGAEAFF. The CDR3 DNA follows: TGTGCCAGCAGCTCCGGACCAGGCCAGGGGGCTGAAGCTTTCTTT.

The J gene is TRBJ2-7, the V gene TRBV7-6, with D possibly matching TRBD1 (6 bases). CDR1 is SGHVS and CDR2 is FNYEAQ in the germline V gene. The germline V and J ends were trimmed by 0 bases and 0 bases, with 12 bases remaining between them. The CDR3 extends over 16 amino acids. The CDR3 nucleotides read TGTGCCAGCAGCTTAGCTGGGGGCCGTTACTCCTACGAGCAGTACTTC. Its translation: CASSLAGGRYSYEQYF. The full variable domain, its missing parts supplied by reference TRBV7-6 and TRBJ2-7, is GAGVSQSPRYKVTKRGQDVALRCDPISGHVSLYWYRQALGQGPEFLTYFNYEAQQDKSGLPNDRFSAERPEGSISTLTIQRTEQRDSAMYRCASSLAGGRYSYEQYFGPGTRLTVT.